One sample yielded the 15 T cell receptor beta chains listed below, sequenced in a study of blood T cell repertoires in COVID-19. Sequencing was performed with immunoSEQ multiplex PCR; in TCRdb, only in-frame clones are kept and a portion is missing. Of 200,000 or so clones listed, less than 90% are singletons. The sample taken for sequencing was peripheral blood. The receptors derive from a man between 65 and 80 years old with active or convalescent COVID-19.

The table lists this clone with a count of one. This chain connects TRBV14 to TRBJ2-7; D remains ambiguous. The CDR3 sequence is 14 residues long. Trimming shortened V by 3 bases and J by 2 bases, and 11 bases separated the two germline ends. CDR1 is SGHDN, CDR2 FVKESK, per germline. As DNA, the CDR3 is TGTGCCAGCAGCCATCAACAAACGCCCTACGAGCAGTACTTC. Amino acid sequence: CASSHQQTPYEQYF.

The V call is TRBV11-2, the J call TRBJ2-3; tentatively, D is TRBD2 (9 bases). From germline, CDR1 is SGHAT and CDR2 FQNNGV. The CDR3 consists of 15 residues. Trimming shortened V by 8 bases and J by 3 bases, and 18 bases separated the two germline ends. The CDR3 DNA reads as TGTGCCAGCGGGCAGGGGGCGGGAGGGACAGATACGCAGTATTTT. Protein sequence: CASGQGAGGTDTQYF.

The chain joins TRBV15 to TRBJ1-5, with 9 bases fitting TRBD1. Germline V gene lookup returns CDR1 LNHNV and CDR2 YYDKDF (reference sequence). CDR3 length: 16 residues. V was clipped by 0 bases and J by 5 bases; unmatched bases: 5. CDR3 sequence: CATSRDDGQGYQPQHF. CDR3 nucleotides: TGTGCCACCAGCAGAGATGATGGACAGGGGTATCAGCCCCAGCATTTT.

This clone has a single count. V gene TRBV7-9 combines with J gene TRBJ2-5, with D maybe TRBD1 (6 bases). Trimming pared 5 bases from V and 4 bases from J, leaving 20 bases between. The CDR3 runs to 16 residues. From germline, CDR1 is SEHNR and CDR2 FQNEAQ (reference sequence). The CDR3 DNA reads TGTGCCAGCAGCGACTACAGGGACACTTTTGGAGAGACCCAGTACTTC. Translating gives CASSDYRDTFGETQYF.

This clone was detected once. The CDR3 nucleotides are TGTGCCAGCAGCTCCGGAGGCCCAGATACGCAGTATTTT. This gives the protein CASSSGGPDTQYF. This chain connects TRBV9 to TRBJ2-3; a possible D gene is TRBD2 (5 bases). V lost 4 bases, J lost 4 bases, and 10 bases lay in between. CDR3 length: 13 amino acids. The germline gives CDR1 SGDLS, CDR2 YYNGEE.

This rearrangement joins TRBV28 to TRBJ2-5; D not resolved. Trimming stripped 2 bases from V and 4 bases from J, with 8 bases between. This CDR3 comprises 13 residues. Germline V CDR1 and CDR2: MDHEN, SYDVKM. The CDR3 reads CASSLTPGETQYF. The CDR3 DNA reads TGTGCCAGCAGTTTAACACCGGGAGAGACCCAGTACTTC. Based on the CDR3 plus reference TRBV28 and TRBJ2-5, the full variable domain is DVKVTQSSRYLVKRTGEKVFLECVQDMDHENMFWYRQDPGLGLRLIYFSYDVKMKEKGDIPEGYSVSREKKERFSLILESASTNQTSMYLCASSLTPGETQYFGPGTRLLVL.

This chain links TRBV30 with TRBJ2-1; TRBD2 agrees at 9 bases. The germline V gene encodes CDR1 GTSNPN and CDR2 SVGIG (reference sequence). The CDR3 extends over 15 amino acids. Unmatched junction bases numbered 11, after V lost 2 bases and J lost 9 bases. The CDR3 sequence is CAWSSGGGGTSEQFF. The CDR3 DNA reads TGTGCCTGGAGTAGCGGCGGGGGGGGAACCTCTGAGCAGTTCTTC.

This chain links TRBV5-5 with TRBJ2-2; TRBD2 matches at 12 bases. J was trimmed by 5 bases and V by 1 base; bases with no gene match: 3. This CDR3 comprises 16 residues. Per the germline V gene, CDR1 is SGHKS and CDR2 is YYEKEE (reference sequence). CDR3 nucleotides: TGTGCCAGCAGCTTGCGGCTAGCGGGGGGGACCGGGGAGCTGTTTTTT. Protein product: CASSLRLAGGTGELFF.

The count of this clone is one. This rearrangement joins TRBV7-2 to TRBJ2-1, with 9 bases fitting TRBD2. CDR3 length equals 15 residues. Per the germline V gene, CDR1 is SGHTA and CDR2 is FQGNSA. After removal of 1 base from V and 9 bases from J, the junction contained 7 bases not matched to a gene. CDR3 loop: CASSLGVAGVSEQFF. The CDR3 DNA reads as TGTGCCAGCAGCTTAGGGGTAGCGGGAGTGTCTGAGCAGTTCTTC.

This clone occurred a few times. The chain recombines TRBV3-1 (or the pseudogene TRBV3-2) with TRBJ2-7; 7 positions match TRBD2. CDR3 size: 14 residues. The junction had 8 bases not matched to a gene; V was cut back by 5 bases and J by 4 bases. Germline-derived CDR1 and CDR2 are LGHDT and YNNKEL (reference sequence). The CDR3 region has the DNA TGTGCCAGCAGCTTCGCTGGCGGGAGTTACGAGCAGTACTTC. Translated: CASSFAGGSYEQYF.

The CDR3 region has the DNA TGTGCCAGCAGCATCAGGGGGACGGACATTCAGTACTTC. Translation: CASSIRGTDIQYF. The chain carries TRBV7-9 and TRBJ2-4; 7 bases fit TRBD1. Losses at the gene ends were 5 bases for V and 8 bases for J; bases not matched to a gene: 6. The CDR3 consists of 13 residues. CDR1 is SEHNR, CDR2 FQNEAQ, per germline (reference sequence).

The chain recombines TRBV5-1 with TRBJ2-6; 9 nucleotides align to TRBD1. Germline lookup yields CDR1 SGHRS and CDR2 YFSETQ. Germline trimming cut 3 bases from V and 0 bases from J; bases unmatched to any gene: 1. The CDR3 runs 16 residues. The CDR3 sequence is CASSWTGDSGANVLTF. The CDR3 bases are TGCGCCAGCAGCTGGACAGGGGACTCTGGGGCCAACGTCCTGACTTTC.

DNA for the CDR3: TGTGCCAGCAGTCCCGAGGGGGGGGCGAGGTTTTCACCCCTCCACTTT. Translated: CASSPEGGARFSPLHF. The chain employs TRBV27 and TRBJ1-6; perhaps TRBD1 as D (6 bases). Between the trimmed V and J ends, which lost 5 bases and 9 bases, there was a span of 20 bases. The CDR3 loop spans 16 amino acids. Germline lookup yields CDR1 MNHEY and CDR2 SMNVEV (reference sequence).

The chain links TRBV19 to TRBJ2-2; 9 nucleotides line up with TRBD1. CDR1 and CDR2 (germline): LNHDA, SQIVND (reference sequence). The CDR3 consists of 14 residues. V trimming: 7 bases; J trimming: 4 bases; junction bases outside the gene matches: 4. The CDR3 coding sequence is TGTGCCAGTAATGTACAGGGGGCCACCGGGGAGCTGTTTTTT. Translated, it gives CASNVQGATGELFF. The entire variable domain, with the rest obtained from reference TRBV19 and TRBJ2-2, is as follows: DGGITQSPKYLFRKEGQNVTLSCEQNLNHDAMYWYRQDPGQGLRLIYYSQIVNDFQKGDIAEGYSVSREKKESFPLTVTSAQKNPTAFYLCASNVQGATGELFFGEGSRLTVL.

The chain employs TRBV7-2 and TRBJ2-7; 11 bases are shared with TRBD1. Germline CDR1 is SGHTA and CDR2 is FQGNSA. CDR3 length: 18 amino acids. V shed 5 bases, J shed 4 bases, and the junction held 16 bases outside the gene matches. CDR3 protein: CASSPSGQGVQSRYEQYF. The CDR3 nucleotides read TGTGCCAGCAGCCCGTCGGGACAGGGGGTTCAATCCCGGTACGAGCAGTACTTC. The full variable domain, its missing parts supplied by reference TRBV7-2 and TRBJ2-7, is GAGVSQSPSNKVTEKGKDVELRCDPISGHTALYWYRQSLGQGLEFLIYFQGNSAPDKSGLPSDRFSAERTGGSVSTLTIQRTQQEDSAVYLCASSPSGQGVQSRYEQYFGPGTRLTVT.